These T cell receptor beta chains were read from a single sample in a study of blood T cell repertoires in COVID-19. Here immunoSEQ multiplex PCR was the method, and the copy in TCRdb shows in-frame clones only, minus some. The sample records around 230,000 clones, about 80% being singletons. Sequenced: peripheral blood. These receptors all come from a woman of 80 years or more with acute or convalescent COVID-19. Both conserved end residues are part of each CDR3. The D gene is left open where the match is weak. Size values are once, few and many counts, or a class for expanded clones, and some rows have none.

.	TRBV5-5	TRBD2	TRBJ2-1	TGTGCCAGCAGCGGGAACGGGGGGAATGAGCAGTTCTTC	CASSGNGGNEQFF
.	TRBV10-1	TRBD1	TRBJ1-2	TGCGCCAGCAGGGACAGGAACTATGGCTACACCTTC	CASRDRNYGYTF
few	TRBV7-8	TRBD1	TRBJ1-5	TGTGCCAGCAGCTTAGGACAGGGTGCGCCCCAGCATTTT	CASSLGQGAPQHF
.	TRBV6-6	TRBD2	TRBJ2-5	TGTGCCAGCAGAGCCGCGGGGGGGGGAGAGACCCAGTACTTC	CASRAAGGGETQYF
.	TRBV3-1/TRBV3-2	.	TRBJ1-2	TGTGCCAGCAGCCCTCTTGAGGGACTTGGCTACACCTTC	CASSPLEGLGYTF
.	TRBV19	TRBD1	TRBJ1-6	TGTGCCAGTAGTACGACAGGGGAGGGCAATTCACCCCTCCACTTT	CASSTTGEGNSPLHF
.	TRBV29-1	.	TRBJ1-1	TGCAGCGTTGGCTCCGGGAACACTGAAGCTTTCTTT	CSVGSGNTEAFF
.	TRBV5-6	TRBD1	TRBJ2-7	TGTGCCAGCAGCTCGGACAGGGGAAACGACGAGCAGTACTTC	CASSSDRGNDEQYF
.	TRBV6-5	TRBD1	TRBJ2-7	TGTGCCAGCAGAACAGGGGGCGCGAAAGAGCAGTACTTC	CASRTGGAKEQYF
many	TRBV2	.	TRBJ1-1	TGTGCCAGCATCATAGACAGGCTAGCTTTCTTT	CASIIDRLAFF
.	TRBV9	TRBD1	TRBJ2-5	TGTGCCAGCAGCGTAGCACCGGCGGGCAGGGGGACCAAAGAGACCCAGTACTTC	CASSVAPAGRGTKETQYF
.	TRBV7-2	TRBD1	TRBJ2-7	TGTGCCAGCAGCTTAGCCGGAGACAGGGGCGTTTACGAGCAGTACTTC	CASSLAGDRGVYEQYF
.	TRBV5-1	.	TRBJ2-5	TGCGCCAGCAGGAGTACAGGGACCCAAGAGACCCAGTACTTC	CASRSTGTQETQYF
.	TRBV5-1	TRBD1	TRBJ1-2	TGCGCCAGCAGCAGGGACAGGGTTTTAGGGGGCTACACCTTC	CASSRDRVLGGYTF
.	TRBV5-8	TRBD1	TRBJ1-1	TGTGCCAGCAGCCTACAGGGGGCCGCTGAAGCTTTCTTT	CASSLQGAAEAFF
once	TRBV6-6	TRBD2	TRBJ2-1	TGTGCCAGCAGTCCGATAGGGGGACTAGCGGGGGGGAAGAACAATGAGCAGTTCTTC	CASSPIGGLAGGKNNEQFF
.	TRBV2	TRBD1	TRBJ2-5	TGTGCCAGCAGTGGCAGGGGGCGCGCCGGGACCCAGTACTTC	CASSGRGRAGTQYF
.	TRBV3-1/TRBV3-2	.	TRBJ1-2	TGTGCCAGCAGTAAAACTTCTAACTATGGCTACACCTTC	CASSKTSNYGYTF
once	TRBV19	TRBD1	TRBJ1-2	TGTGCCAGTAGTCACAGGGGAGGAGGCTACACCTTC	CASSHRGGGYTF
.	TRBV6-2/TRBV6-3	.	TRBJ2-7	TGTGCCAGCAGTTACGTGGGCGCAGGGTACGAGCAGTACTTC	CASSYVGAGYEQYF
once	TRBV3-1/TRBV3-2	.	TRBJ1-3	TGTGCCAGCAGCCTGCCAGAAAACTCTGGAAACACCATATATTTT	CASSLPENSGNTIYF
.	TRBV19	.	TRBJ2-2	TGTGCCAGTAGTAGACAGAGCCTCACCGGGGAGCTGTTTTTT	CASSRQSLTGELFF
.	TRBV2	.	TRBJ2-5	TGTGCCAGCAGTGATAAAACAGGGTTCCGGGAGACCCAGTACTTC	CASSDKTGFRETQYF
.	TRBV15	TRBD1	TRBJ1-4	TGTGCCACCAGCAGGGACAGGGGTTTAACTAATGAAAAACTGTTTTTT	CATSRDRGLTNEKLFF
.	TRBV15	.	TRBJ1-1	TGTGCCACCAGCAGAGATCGAACGCGGGGAGGGGGCACTGAAGCTTTCTTT	CATSRDRTRGGGTEAFF
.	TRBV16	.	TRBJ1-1	TGTGCCAGCAGCCAATTGGGGGGGTTGGTGAACACTGAAGCTTTCTTT	CASSQLGGLVNTEAFF
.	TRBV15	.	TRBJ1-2	TGTGCCACCAGCAGCCTTGTCCCCTTC	CATSSLVPF
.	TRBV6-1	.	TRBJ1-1	TGTGCCAGCAGTAGGACAGCGAAGAACACTGAAGCTTTCTTT	CASSRTAKNTEAFF
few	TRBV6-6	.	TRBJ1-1	TGTGCCAGCGGGGAGTCACCGAACACTGAAGCTTTCTTT	CASGESPNTEAFF